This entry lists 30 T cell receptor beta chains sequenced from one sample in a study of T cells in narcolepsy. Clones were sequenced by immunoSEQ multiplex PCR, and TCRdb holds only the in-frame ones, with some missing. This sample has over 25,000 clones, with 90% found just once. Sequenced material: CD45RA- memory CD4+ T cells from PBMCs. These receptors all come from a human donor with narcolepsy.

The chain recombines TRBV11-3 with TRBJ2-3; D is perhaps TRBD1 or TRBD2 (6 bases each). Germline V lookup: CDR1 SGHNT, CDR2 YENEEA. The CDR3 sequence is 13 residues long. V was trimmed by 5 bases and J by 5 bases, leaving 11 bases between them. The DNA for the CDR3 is TGTGCCAGCAGCCCGGGGGCCGGAGATACGCAGTATTTT. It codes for CASSPGAGDTQYF.

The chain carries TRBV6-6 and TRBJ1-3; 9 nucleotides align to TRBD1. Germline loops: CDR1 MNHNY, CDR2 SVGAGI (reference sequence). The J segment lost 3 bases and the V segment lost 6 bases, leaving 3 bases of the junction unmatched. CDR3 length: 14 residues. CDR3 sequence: CASRLDRGGNTIYF. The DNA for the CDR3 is TGTGCCAGCAGACTGGACAGGGGTGGAAACACCATATATTTT.

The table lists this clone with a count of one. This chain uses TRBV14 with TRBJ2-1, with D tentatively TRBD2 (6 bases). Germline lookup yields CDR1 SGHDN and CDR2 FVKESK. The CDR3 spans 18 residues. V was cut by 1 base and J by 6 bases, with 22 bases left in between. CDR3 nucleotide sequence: TGTGCCAGCAGCCAAGCGGGGGTAGCGGAGCTCGGGGTCAATGAGCAGTTCTTC. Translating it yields CASSQAGVAELGVNEQFF.

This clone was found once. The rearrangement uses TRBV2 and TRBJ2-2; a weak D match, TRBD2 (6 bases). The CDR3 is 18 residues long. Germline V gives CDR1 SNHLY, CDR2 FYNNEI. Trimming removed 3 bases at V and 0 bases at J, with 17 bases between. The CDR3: CASSDGGGGIANTGELFF. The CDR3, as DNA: TGTGCCAGCAGTGACGGGGGAGGTGGAATAGCGAACACCGGGGAGCTGTTTTTT.

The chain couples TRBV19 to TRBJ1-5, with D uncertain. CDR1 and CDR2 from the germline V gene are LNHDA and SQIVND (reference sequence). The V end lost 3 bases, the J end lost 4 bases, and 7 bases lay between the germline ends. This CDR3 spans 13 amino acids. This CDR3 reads CASSILGNQPQHF. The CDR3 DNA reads TGTGCCAGTAGTATTTTAGGGAATCAGCCCCAGCATTTT.

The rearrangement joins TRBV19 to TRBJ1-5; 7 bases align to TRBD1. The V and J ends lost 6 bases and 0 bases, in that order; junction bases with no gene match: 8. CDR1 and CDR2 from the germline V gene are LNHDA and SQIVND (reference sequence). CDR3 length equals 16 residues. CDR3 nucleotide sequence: TGTGCCAGTAGCCTCGGACAGGCCTATAGCAATCAGCCCCAGCATTTT. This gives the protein CASSLGQAYSNQPQHF. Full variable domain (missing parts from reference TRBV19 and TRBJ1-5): DGGITQSPKYLFRKEGQNVTLSCEQNLNHDAMYWYRQDPGQGLRLIYYSQIVNDFQKGDIAEGYSVSREKKESFPLTVTSAQKNPTAFYLCASSLGQAYSNQPQHFGDGTRLSIL.

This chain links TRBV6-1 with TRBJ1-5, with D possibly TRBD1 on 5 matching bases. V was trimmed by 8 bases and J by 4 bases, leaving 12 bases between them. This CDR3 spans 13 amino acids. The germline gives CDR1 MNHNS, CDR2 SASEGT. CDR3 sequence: CASAVGGNQPQHF. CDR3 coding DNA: TGTGCCAGCGCTGTTGGGGGAAATCAGCCCCAGCATTTT.

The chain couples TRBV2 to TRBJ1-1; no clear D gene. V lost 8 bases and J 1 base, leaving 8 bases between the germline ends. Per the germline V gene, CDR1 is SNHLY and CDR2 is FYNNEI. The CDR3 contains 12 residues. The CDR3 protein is CASADTNTEAFF. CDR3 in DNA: TGTGCCAGCGCCGATACGAACACTGAAGCTTTCTTT.

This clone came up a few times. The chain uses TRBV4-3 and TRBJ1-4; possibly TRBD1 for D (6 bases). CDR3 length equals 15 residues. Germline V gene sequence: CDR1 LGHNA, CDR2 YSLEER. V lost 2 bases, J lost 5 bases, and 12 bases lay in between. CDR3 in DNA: TGCGCCAGCAGCCAATCGGACAGTAGAAATGAAAAACTGTTTTTT. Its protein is CASSQSDSRNEKLFF.

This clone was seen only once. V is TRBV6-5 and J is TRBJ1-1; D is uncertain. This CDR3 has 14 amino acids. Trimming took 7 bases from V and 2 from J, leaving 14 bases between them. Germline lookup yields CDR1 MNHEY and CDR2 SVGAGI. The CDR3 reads CASTQPPGNTEAFF. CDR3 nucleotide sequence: TGTGCCAGCACCCAACCCCCGGGAAACACTGAAGCTTTCTTT.

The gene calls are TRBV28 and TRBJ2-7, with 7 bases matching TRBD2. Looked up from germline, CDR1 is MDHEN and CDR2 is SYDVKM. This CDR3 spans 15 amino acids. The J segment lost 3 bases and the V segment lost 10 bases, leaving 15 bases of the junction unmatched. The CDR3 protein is CATTLGRGLYYEQYF. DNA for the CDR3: TGTGCCACTACCCTTGGGAGGGGTCTATACTACGAGCAGTACTTC.

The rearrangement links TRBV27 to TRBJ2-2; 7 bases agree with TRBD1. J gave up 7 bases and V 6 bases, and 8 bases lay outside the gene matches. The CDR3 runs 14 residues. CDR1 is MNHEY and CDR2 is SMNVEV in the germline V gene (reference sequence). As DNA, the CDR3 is TGTGCCAGCAGACCGACAGGGTTAGGCGGGGAGCTGTTTTTT. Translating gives CASRPTGLGGELFF.

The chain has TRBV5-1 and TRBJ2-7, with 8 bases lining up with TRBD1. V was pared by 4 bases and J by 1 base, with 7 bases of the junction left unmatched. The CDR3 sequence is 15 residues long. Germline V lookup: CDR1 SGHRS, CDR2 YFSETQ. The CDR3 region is CASSPTTGVSYEQYF. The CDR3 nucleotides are TGCGCCAGCAGCCCTACGACAGGGGTATCCTACGAGCAGTACTTC.

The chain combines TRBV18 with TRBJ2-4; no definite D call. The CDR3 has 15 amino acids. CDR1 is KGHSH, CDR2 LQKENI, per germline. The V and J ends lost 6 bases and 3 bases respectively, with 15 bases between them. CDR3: CASSDRLGDKNIQYF. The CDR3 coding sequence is TGTGCCAGCTCCGATCGGCTCGGAGACAAAAACATTCAGTACTTC.

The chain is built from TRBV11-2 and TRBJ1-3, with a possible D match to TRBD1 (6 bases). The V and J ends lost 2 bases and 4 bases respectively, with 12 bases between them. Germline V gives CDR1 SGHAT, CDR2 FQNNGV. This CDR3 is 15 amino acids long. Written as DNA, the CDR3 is TGTGCCAGCAGCTTATACAGGGTGCGGGGAAACACCATATATTTT. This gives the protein CASSLYRVRGNTIYF.

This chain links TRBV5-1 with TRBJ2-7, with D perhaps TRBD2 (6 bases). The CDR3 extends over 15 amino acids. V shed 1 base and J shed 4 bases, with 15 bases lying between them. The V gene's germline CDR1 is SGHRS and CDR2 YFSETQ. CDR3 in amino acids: CASSLQSGEGYEQYF. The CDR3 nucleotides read TGCGCCAGCAGCTTGCAGTCGGGAGAAGGTTACGAGCAGTACTTC.

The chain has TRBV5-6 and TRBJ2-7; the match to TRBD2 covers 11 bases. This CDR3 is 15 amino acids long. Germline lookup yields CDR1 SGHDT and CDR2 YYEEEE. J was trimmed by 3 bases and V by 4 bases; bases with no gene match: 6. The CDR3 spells CASSSIAGGHYEQYF. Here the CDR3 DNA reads TGTGCCAGCAGCAGTATAGCGGGGGGGCACTACGAGCAGTACTTC.

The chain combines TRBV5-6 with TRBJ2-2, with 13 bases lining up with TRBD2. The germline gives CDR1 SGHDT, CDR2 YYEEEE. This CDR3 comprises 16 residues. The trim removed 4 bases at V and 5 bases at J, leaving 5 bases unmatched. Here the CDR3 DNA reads TGTGCCAGCAGCCCCCGACTAGCGGGAGGTACCGGGGAGCTGTTTTTT. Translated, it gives CASSPRLAGGTGELFF.

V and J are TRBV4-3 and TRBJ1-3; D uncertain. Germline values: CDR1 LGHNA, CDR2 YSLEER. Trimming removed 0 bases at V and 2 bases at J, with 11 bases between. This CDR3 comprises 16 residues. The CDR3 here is CASSQDRSGTGNTIYF. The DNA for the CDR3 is TGCGCCAGCAGCCAAGATCGCAGTGGTACTGGAAACACCATATATTTT.

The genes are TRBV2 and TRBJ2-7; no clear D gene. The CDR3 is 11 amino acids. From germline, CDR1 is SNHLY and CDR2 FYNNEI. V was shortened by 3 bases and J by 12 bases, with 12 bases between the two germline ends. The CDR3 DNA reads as TGTGCCAGCAGTGATGACCGGGCGGCGTACTTC. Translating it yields CASSDDRAAYF.

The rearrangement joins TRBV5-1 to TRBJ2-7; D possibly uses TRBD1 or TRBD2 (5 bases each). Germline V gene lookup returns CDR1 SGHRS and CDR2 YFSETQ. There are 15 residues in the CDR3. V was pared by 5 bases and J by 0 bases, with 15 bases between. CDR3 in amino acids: CASRRGDFSSYEQYF. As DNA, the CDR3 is TGCGCCAGCAGAAGGGGAGACTTTTCCTCCTACGAGCAGTACTTC.

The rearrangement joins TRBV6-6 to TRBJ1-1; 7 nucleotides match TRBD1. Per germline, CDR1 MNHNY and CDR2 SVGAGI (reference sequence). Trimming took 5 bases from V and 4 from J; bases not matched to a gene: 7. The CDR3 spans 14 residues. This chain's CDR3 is CASSQWTGRTEAFF. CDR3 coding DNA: TGTGCCAGCAGTCAATGGACAGGCCGCACTGAAGCTTTCTTT.

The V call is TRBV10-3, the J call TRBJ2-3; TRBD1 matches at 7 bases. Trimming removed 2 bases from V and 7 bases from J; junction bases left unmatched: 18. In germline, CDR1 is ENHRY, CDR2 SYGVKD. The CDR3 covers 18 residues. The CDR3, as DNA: TGTGCCATCAGTGAGATCCGGGACAGTTGGGCCCGGCGTAATACGCAGTATTTT. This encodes CAISEIRDSWARRNTQYF.

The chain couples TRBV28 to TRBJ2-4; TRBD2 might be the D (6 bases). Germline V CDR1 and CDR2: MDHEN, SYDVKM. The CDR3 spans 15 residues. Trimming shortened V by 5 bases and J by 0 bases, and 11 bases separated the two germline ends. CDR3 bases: TGTGCCAGCAGTGAGACGGGACTAGCCAAAAACATTCAGTACTTC. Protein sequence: CASSETGLAKNIQYF. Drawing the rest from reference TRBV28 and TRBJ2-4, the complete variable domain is DVKVTQSSRYLVKRTGEKVFLECVQDMDHENMFWYRQDPGLGLRLIYFSYDVKMKEKGDIPEGYSVSREKKERFSLILESASTNQTSMYLCASSETGLAKNIQYFGAGTRLSVL.

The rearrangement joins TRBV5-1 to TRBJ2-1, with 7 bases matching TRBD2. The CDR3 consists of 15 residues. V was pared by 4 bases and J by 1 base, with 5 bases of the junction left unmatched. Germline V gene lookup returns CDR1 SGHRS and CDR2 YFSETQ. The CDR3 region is CASSLSGPSYNEQFF. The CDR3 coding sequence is TGCGCCAGCAGCCTTAGCGGGCCGTCCTACAATGAGCAGTTCTTC.

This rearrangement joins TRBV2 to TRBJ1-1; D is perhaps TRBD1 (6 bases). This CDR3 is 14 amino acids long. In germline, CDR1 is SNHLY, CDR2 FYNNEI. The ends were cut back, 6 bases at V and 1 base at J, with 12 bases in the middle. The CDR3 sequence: CASRAQGQNTEAFF. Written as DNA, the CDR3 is TGTGCCAGCAGGGCACAGGGCCAGAACACTGAAGCTTTCTTT.

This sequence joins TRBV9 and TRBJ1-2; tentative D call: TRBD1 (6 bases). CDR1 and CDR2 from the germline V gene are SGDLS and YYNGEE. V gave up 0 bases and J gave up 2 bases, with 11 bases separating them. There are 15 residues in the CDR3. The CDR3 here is CASSVDGGVNYGYTF. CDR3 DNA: TGTGCCAGCAGCGTAGATGGGGGCGTAAACTATGGCTACACCTTC. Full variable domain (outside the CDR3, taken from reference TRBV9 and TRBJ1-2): DSGVTQTPKHLITATGQRVTLRCSPRSGDLSVYWYQQSLDQGLQFLIQYYNGEERAKGNILERFSAQQFPDLHSELNLSSLELGDSALYFCASSVDGGVNYGYTFGSGTRLTVV.

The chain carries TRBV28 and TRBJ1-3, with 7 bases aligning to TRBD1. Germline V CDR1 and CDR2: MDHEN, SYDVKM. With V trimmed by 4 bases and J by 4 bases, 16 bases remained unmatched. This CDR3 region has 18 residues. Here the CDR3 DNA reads TGTGCCAGCAGTTCTCTCCACAGGGGCGGGATAGGGGGAAACACCATATATTTT. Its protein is CASSSLHRGGIGGNTIYF.

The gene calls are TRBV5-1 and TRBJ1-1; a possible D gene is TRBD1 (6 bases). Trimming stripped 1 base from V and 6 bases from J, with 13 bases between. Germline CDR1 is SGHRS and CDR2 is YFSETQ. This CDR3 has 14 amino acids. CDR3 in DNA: TGCGCCAGCAGCTTGTCCCAGGGGTTAGCTGAAGCTTTCTTT. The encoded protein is CASSLSQGLAEAFF.

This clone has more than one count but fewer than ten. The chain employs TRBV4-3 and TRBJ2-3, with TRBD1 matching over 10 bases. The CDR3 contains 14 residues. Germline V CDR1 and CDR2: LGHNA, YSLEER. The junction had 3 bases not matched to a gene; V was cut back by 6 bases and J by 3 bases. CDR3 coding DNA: TGCGCCAGCAGGGACAGGGGGAAGACAGATACGCAGTATTTT. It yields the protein CASRDRGKTDTQYF.